This TCR beta chain was identified during a study of blood T cells in healthy people across ages. This CDR3 is built from 14 residues. V was pared by 7 bases and J by 5 bases, with 17 bases between. Next came a second PCR, run for about 6 to 12 cycles, which used a sample-barcoded 5' primer along with a J-beta primer mix. One entry per CDR3 protein, called by TCRdb with MiXCR from the 5' RACE reads. The sample has 850,000 to 1,000,000 distinct CDR3 sequences, roughly half seen once. This clonotype has only a few counts. The chain recombines TRBV12-3 or TRBV12-4 with TRBJ2-5; no reliable D call. Sequencing was done on a sample of blood. This TCR was sampled from a woman between 55 and 75 years old in good health. CDR3 DNA: TGTGCCAGCACCGAGGCCGGGTCCGGGGAGACCCAGTACTTC. Translated, it gives CASTEAGSGETQYF.